One sample yielded the 21 T cell receptor beta chains listed below, sequenced in a study of radiation and T cells in renal cell carcinoma. Time point in this sample: blood 4 weeks post-SBRT, at nephrectomy. Described treatment: 15 Gy SBRT to primary tumor, nephrectomy 4 weeks later. Some clones are missing from TCRdb's copy, which holds only in-frame ones; the method was immunoSEQ multiplex PCR. The sample shows about 86,000 clones, roughly 80% of them seen only once. The sample was blood, taken from a patient whose treatment included radiotherapy and nephrectomy. The receptors stem from a man over 45 with renal cell carcinoma.

This clone was observed a few times. The chain combines TRBV9 with TRBJ1-1; the match to TRBD1 covers 8 bases. Losses at the gene ends were 0 bases for V and 6 bases for J; bases not matched to a gene: 7. This CDR3 is built from 15 residues. The V gene's germline CDR1 is SGDLS and CDR2 YYNGEE. The CDR3 sequence: CASSVETGEGAEAFF. The DNA of the CDR3 is TGTGCCAGCAGCGTAGAGACAGGGGAGGGGGCTGAAGCTTTCTTT.

The gene calls are TRBV7-2 and TRBJ2-7, with 8 bases identical to TRBD2. Germline V gene lookup returns CDR1 SGHTA and CDR2 FQGNSA. This CDR3 comprises 16 residues. J was trimmed by 3 bases and V by 0 bases; bases with no gene match: 7. CDR3 sequence (DNA): TGTGCCAGCAGCTTAGCGTATGGGCGGGGGGTCTACGAGCAGTACTTC. It translates to CASSLAYGRGVYEQYF.

J is TRBJ2-7 and V is TRBV6-5; D unclear. Germline assignment: CDR1 MNHEY and CDR2 SVGAGI. CDR3 size: 14 residues. Between the trimmed V and J ends, which lost 0 bases and 3 bases, there was a span of 9 bases. For the CDR3, the DNA is TGTGCCAGCAGTTACTCGCTGGCCAACTACGAGCAGTACTTC. Its translation: CASSYSLANYEQYF.

For this clone: This specimen includes other DNA sequences encoding the same CDR3. The rearrangement links TRBV9 to TRBJ1-1; 8 bases are shared with TRBD1. J lost 0 bases, V lost 0 bases, and 10 bases had no gene match. Germline CDR1 and CDR2: SGDLS and YYNGEE. The CDR3 runs to 18 residues. This CDR3 is CASSVDSGGILMNTEAFF. As DNA, the CDR3 is TGTGCCAGCAGCGTAGATTCAGGGGGCATATTGATGAACACTGAAGCTTTCTTT. The full variable domain, in which reference TRBV9 and TRBJ1-1 provide the parts outside the CDR3, is DSGVTQTPKHLITATGQRVTLRCSPRSGDLSVYWYQQSLDQGLQFLIQYYNGEERAKGNILERFSAQQFPDLHSELNLSSLELGDSALYFCASSVDSGGILMNTEAFFGQGTRLTVV.

The chain recombines TRBV12-5 with TRBJ1-2; 12 bases match TRBD1. CDR1 and CDR2 (germline): LGHNT, FRNRAP. This CDR3 has 13 residues. Trimming at V came to 6 bases and at J to 8 bases, leaving 4 bases not matched to a gene. CDR3 loop: CASGRDRGRGYTF. Written as DNA, the CDR3 is TGTGCTAGTGGCCGGGACAGGGGGCGAGGCTACACCTTC.

The chain is built from TRBV5-1 and TRBJ2-5; maybe TRBD2 (6 bases). This CDR3 region has 13 residues. Germline assignment: CDR1 SGHRS and CDR2 YFSETQ. Trimming shortened V by 1 base and J by 5 bases, and 9 bases separated the two germline ends. CDR3 sequence (DNA): TGCGCCAGCAGCTTGCCGGGGGAGGAGACCCAGTACTTC. Translating gives CASSLPGEETQYF.

This clone was seen many times. This sequence joins TRBV5-5 and TRBJ1-5, with D unresolved. The germline CDR1 and CDR2 sequences are SGHKS and YYEKEE (reference sequence). V gave up 0 bases and J gave up 1 base, with 11 bases separating them. The CDR3 is 16 residues long. This CDR3 reads CASSLARGSSNQPQHF. DNA for the CDR3: TGTGCCAGCAGCTTGGCTCGGGGTTCCAGCAATCAGCCCCAGCATTTT.

In this sample, this clone turned up once. The chain uses TRBV6-1 and TRBJ2-1; D gene unclear. Germline V gene lookup returns CDR1 MNHNS and CDR2 SASEGT. Trimming pared 2 bases from V and 4 bases from J, leaving 3 bases between. This CDR3 spans 12 amino acids. In nucleotides, the CDR3 is TGTGCCAGCAGTGAATATTACAATGAGCAGTTCTTC. It specifies CASSEYYNEQFF.

V usage is TRBV9 and J usage is TRBJ2-3; 9 nucleotides agree with TRBD2. Germline trimming cut 3 bases from V and 3 bases from J; bases unmatched to any gene: 5. This CDR3 contains 15 residues. Germline-derived CDR1 and CDR2 are SGDLS and YYNGEE. CDR3 in amino acids: CASSELAGITDTQYF. In DNA, the CDR3 is TGTGCCAGCAGCGAGCTAGCGGGGATAACAGATACGCAGTATTTT.

V is TRBV7-8 and J is TRBJ1-5; 7 bases align to TRBD1. This CDR3 has 16 residues. The ends lost 7 bases at V and 4 bases at J; junction bases unmatched: 13. The germline gives CDR1 SGHVS, CDR2 FQNEAQ. The CDR3 DNA reads as TGTGCCAGCACGACAGGGACAGCTGGGGGGAATCAGCCCCAGCATTTT. Translation gives CASTTGTAGGNQPQHF.

The CDR3 DNA reads as TGTGCCAGCAGCGTAGTAGCGGGGGCTTCCTACAATGAGCAGTTCTTC. It translates to CASSVVAGASYNEQFF. V gene TRBV9 combines with J gene TRBJ2-1, with 9 bases lining up with TRBD2. This CDR3 has 16 residues. J lost 1 base, V lost 0 bases, and 2 bases had no gene match. Looked up from germline, CDR1 is SGDLS and CDR2 is YYNGEE.

This rearrangement joins TRBV19 to TRBJ2-7; D perhaps matches TRBD1 (5 bases). There are 13 residues in the CDR3. The V gene lost 5 bases and the J gene lost 4 bases, with 12 bases spanning the gap. Germline CDR1 LNHDA, CDR2 SQIVND (reference sequence). This CDR3 is CASSARQGYEQYF. As DNA, the CDR3 is TGTGCCAGTAGTGCCCGCCAGGGTTACGAGCAGTACTTC.

The chain couples TRBV7-8 to TRBJ2-7, with 8 bases lining up with TRBD1. V was pared by 4 bases and J by 4 bases, with 9 bases of the junction left unmatched. The CDR3 totals 15 residues. Germline assignment: CDR1 SGHVS and CDR2 FQNEAQ. The CDR3 here is CASSSDSGTGYEQYF. Here the CDR3 DNA reads TGTGCCAGCAGCTCCGACTCCGGGACAGGATACGAGCAGTACTTC.

This rearrangement joins TRBV6-5 to TRBJ1-5; D remains ambiguous. V lost 2 bases to trimming and J lost 0 bases, with 5 bases between them. Germline CDR1 MNHEY, CDR2 SVGAGI. This CDR3 comprises 14 residues. In nucleotides, the CDR3 is TGTGCCAGCAGTTACGACAATAGCAATCAGCCCCAGCATTTT. It is translated as CASSYDNSNQPQHF.

This chain uses TRBV29-1 with TRBJ2-5; D unclear. Germline values: CDR1 SQVTM, CDR2 ANQGSEA. The germline V and J ends were trimmed by 6 bases and 1 base, with 6 bases remaining between them. The CDR3 consists of 11 residues. The CDR3 DNA is TGCAGCGTGCGGCCCCAAGAGACCCAGTACTTC. Its protein is CSVRPQETQYF.

This rearrangement joins TRBV2 to TRBJ2-1; 9 bases line up with TRBD1. J lost 0 bases, V lost 7 bases, and 4 bases had no gene match. Germline CDR1 SNHLY, CDR2 FYNNEI. This CDR3 is built from 15 residues. CDR3 in DNA: TGTGCCAGCATGAAGGGACAGGGCTCCTACAATGAGCAGTTCTTC. It translates to CASMKGQGSYNEQFF.

The chain carries TRBV30 and TRBJ2-2; 9 bases line up with TRBD2. The CDR3 is made up of 14 amino acids. The J segment lost 6 bases and the V segment lost 8 bases, leaving 10 bases of the junction unmatched. CDR1 and CDR2 (germline): GTSNPN, SVGIG (reference sequence). As DNA, the CDR3 is TGTGCCCATCGCGGGGGGGCGTGGTCCGGGGAGCTGTTTTTT. It is translated as CAHRGGAWSGELFF.

The chain recombines TRBV20-1 with TRBJ1-2; 9 bases map to TRBD1. Trimming at V came to 3 bases and at J to 9 bases, leaving 2 bases not matched to a gene. Germline CDR1 and CDR2: DFQATT and SNEGSKA (reference sequence). The CDR3 length is 11 residues. Here the CDR3 reads CSARDRGSYTF. In DNA, the CDR3 is TGCAGTGCTAGGGACAGGGGTAGCTACACCTTC.

The rearrangement links TRBV18 to TRBJ2-1; 11 positions match TRBD2. Germline V gene data show CDR1 as KGHSH and CDR2 as LQKENI. The CDR3 covers 15 residues. Trimming took 7 bases from V and 4 from J; bases not matched to a gene: 6. The chain's CDR3 is CASLPGTSGYNEQFF. The CDR3 DNA is TGTGCCAGCTTACCCGGGACTAGCGGATACAATGAGCAGTTCTTC.

This rearrangement joins TRBV4-1 to TRBJ2-7; a weak D match, TRBD2 (7 bases). CDR3 length: 15 amino acids. Germline assignment: CDR1 MGHRA and CDR2 YSYEKL. The V gene lost 0 bases and the J gene lost 4 bases, with 13 bases spanning the gap. The CDR3 DNA sequence: TGCGCCAGCAGCCAAGAACGGGGGGCGCCTTACGAGCAGTACTTC. Translation: CASSQERGAPYEQYF.

The chain links TRBV7-9 to TRBJ2-7; D is unresolved. Per the germline V gene, CDR1 is SEHNR and CDR2 is FQNEAQ (reference sequence). V was clipped by 2 bases and J by 6 bases, with 14 bases between them. The CDR3 is 14 amino acids. This CDR3 reads CASSLSPFDSEQYF. As DNA, the CDR3 is TGTGCCAGCAGCTTATCACCCTTTGACTCCGAGCAGTACTTC.